These T cell receptor beta chains were read from a single sample in a study of T cell responses to AZD1222 COVID-19 vaccine. Method: immunoSEQ multiplex PCR; TCRdb's copy keeps in-frame clones and lacks some. The table has around 140,000 clones, approximately 84% seen once; the top ten hold 20% to 25%. The source was peripheral blood, collected on day 0 of AZD1222 vaccination. These receptors originate from an adult in good health. CDR3s include the opening cysteine and the closing phenylalanine or tryptophan. D genes are given only for firm matches.

J gene | V gene | D gene | CDR3 protein
TRBJ2-7 | TRBV19 | TRBD2 | CASYGGGPGSYEQYF
TRBJ1-2 | TRBV7-3 | NA | CASSRGGEDYGYTF
TRBJ2-1 | TRBV6-2/TRBV6-3 | TRBD2 | CASSLLAGTKNEQFF
TRBJ1-3 | TRBV6-5 | NA | CASSYRAGDIGNTIYF
TRBJ1-4 | TRBV10-3 | TRBD1 | CAISDTGGDEKLFF
TRBJ2-4 | TRBV5-5 | TRBD1 | CASSSSGTGILNIQYF
TRBJ2-7 | TRBV7-2 | TRBD2 | CASSSMGGGAYEQYF
TRBJ2-5 | TRBV7-9 | NA | CASSLPGTLQYF
TRBJ1-1 | TRBV6-2/TRBV6-3 | TRBD1 | CASSTRTGSMNTEAFF
TRBJ2-6 | TRBV28 | NA | CASSYEHSGANVLTF
TRBJ1-4 | TRBV27 | NA | CASSLLGSNEKLFF
TRBJ1-1 | TRBV2 | NA | CASSFTGDTEAFF
TRBJ1-1 | TRBV5-1 | NA | CASSPTQNTEAFF
TRBJ2-2 | TRBV5-1 | NA | CASSLDWGNTGELFF
TRBJ2-1 | TRBV11-3 | NA | CASSLDWSSYNEQFF
TRBJ2-2 | TRBV4-2 | NA | CASSQDGTTGELFF
TRBJ2-2 | TRBV13 | TRBD2 | CASSSILAGENTGELFF
TRBJ1-2 | TRBV5-6 | TRBD1 | CASSPDRGGYGYTF
TRBJ2-7 | TRBV12-3/TRBV12-4 | TRBD1 | CASSTTGFEQYF
TRBJ1-1 | TRBV2 | NA | CASRGDQGTEAFF
TRBJ2-2 | TRBV9 | NA | CASSDHRVLTGELFF
TRBJ1-5 | TRBV7-2 | TRBD1 | CASSHRDRGVSNQPQHF
TRBJ1-3 | TRBV6-2/TRBV6-3 | NA | CASSPGVTQLGTFEAGNTIYF
TRBJ1-3 | TRBV6-6 | NA | CASSYGTGSSGNTIYF
TRBJ2-7 | TRBV7-9 | TRBD1 | CASSRTGGEQYF
TRBJ2-2 | TRBV5-1 | NA | CASSVALSTGELFF
TRBJ2-7 | TRBV19 | NA | CASSPRYLYEQYF
TRBJ2-1 | TRBV5-1 | TRBD2 | CASSGPSYGGLNEQFF
TRBJ1-1 | TRBV5-4 | TRBD1 | CASSGQGIGGAFF
TRBJ1-5 | TRBV7-2 | NA | CASSLAHQPQHF
TRBJ1-5 | TRBV19 | TRBD1 | CASRRRGQGRATAYSNQPQHF
TRBJ2-7 | TRBV7-2 | NA | CASPPDGAYSYEQYF
TRBJ2-7 | TRBV30 | NA | CAWSEGHYEQYF
TRBJ1-6 | TRBV7-9 | TRBD1 | CASSLAPGTGTINSPLHF
TRBJ1-6 | TRBV4-1 | TRBD1 | CASSQDGTGANSPLHF
TRBJ2-7 | TRBV5-1 | NA | CASSLFGGPTTYEQYF
TRBJ2-2 | TRBV5-1 | NA | CASSVKGPLNTGELFF